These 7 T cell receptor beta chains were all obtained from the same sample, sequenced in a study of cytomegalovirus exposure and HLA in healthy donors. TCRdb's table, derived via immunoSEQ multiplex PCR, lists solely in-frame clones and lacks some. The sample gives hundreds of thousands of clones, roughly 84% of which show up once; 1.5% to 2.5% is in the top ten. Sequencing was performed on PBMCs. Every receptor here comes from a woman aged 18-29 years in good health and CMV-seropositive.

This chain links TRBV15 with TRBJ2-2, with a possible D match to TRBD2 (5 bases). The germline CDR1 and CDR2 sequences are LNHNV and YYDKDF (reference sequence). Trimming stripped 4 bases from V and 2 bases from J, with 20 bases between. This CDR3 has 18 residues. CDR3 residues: CATSNPTSGWGNTGELFF. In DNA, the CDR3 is TGTGCCACCAGCAACCCTACTTCGGGGTGGGGAAACACCGGGGAGCTGTTTTTT.

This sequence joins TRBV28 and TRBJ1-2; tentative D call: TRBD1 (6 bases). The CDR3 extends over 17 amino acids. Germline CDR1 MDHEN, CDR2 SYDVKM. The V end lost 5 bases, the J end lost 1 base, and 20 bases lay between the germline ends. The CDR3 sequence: CASSKGVAGAYNYGYTF. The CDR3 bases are TGTGCCAGCAGTAAGGGGGTCGCGGGGGCCTATAACTATGGCTACACCTTC.

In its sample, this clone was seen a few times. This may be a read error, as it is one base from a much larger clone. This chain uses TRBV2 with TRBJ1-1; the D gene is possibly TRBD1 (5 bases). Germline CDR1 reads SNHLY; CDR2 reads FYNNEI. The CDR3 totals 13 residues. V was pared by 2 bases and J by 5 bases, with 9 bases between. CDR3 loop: CASSELEGTEAFF. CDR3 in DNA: TGTGCCAGCAGTGAATTGGAGGGGACTGAAGCTTTCTTT.

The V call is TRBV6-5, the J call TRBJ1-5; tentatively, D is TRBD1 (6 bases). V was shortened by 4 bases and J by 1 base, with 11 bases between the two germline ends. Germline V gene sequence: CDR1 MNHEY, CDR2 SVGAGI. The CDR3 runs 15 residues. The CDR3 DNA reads TGTGCCAGCAGTTCCCCCGGGACAAGCAATCAGCCCCAGCATTTT. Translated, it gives CASSSPGTSNQPQHF.

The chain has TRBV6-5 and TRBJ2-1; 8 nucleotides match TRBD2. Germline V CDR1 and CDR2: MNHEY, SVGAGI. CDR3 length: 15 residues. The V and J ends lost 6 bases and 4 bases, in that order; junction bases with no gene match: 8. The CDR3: CASSLSGSAYNEQFF. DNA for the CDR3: TGTGCCAGCAGCCTCAGCGGGAGCGCATACAATGAGCAGTTCTTC.

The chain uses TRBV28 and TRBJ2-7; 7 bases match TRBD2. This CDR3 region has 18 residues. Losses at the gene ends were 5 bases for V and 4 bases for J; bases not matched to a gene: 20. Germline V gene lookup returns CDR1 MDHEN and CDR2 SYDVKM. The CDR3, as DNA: TGTGCCAGCAGTCCCTCATTTGGTACTAGCGATTCAATATACGAGCAGTACTTC. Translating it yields CASSPSFGTSDSIYEQYF.

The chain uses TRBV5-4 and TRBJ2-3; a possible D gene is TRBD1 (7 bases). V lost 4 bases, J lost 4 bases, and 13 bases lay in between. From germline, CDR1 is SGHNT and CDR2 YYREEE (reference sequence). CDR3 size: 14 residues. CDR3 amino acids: CASSLTGEADTQYF. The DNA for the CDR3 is TGTGCCAGCAGCCTTACAGGGGAGGCAGATACGCAGTATTTT.